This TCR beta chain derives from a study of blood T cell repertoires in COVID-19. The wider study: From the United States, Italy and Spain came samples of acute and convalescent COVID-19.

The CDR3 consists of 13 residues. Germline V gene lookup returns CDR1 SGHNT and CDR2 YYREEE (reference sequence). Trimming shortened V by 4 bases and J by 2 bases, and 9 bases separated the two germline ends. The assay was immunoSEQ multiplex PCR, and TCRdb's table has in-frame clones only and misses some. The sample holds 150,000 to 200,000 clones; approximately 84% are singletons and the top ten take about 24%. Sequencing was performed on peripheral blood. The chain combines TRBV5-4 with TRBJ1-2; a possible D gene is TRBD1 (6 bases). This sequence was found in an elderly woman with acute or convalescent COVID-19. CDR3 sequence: CASSHRENYGYTF. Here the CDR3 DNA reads TGTGCCAGCAGCCACAGGGAGAACTATGGCTACACCTTC.